This TCR beta chain emerged from a study of T cell responses to AZD1222 COVID-19 vaccine. Libraries were prepared by immunoSEQ multiplex PCR; TCRdb keeps only in-frame clonotypes and omits some of them. This sample has 130,000 to 150,000 clones; around 90% occur once, and the top ten carry over 1.5%. Broader study findings: The number of AZD1222 recipients seropositive at baseline was only five or six. Spike as a whole was targeted by vaccine-associated CD4 TCRs, dominant at 160-218 and 743-854. The donor cohort was predominantly white British with a female majority, and clonal diversity may have been underestimated.

The germline V and J ends were trimmed by 5 bases and 3 bases, with 11 bases remaining between them. Germline V gene lookup returns CDR1 SGHTA and CDR2 FQGNSA. The CDR3 totals 13 residues. Comment on this clone: The antigen is unknown.

The chain couples TRBV7-2 to TRBJ2-7; D unclear. The sequence was collected from an adult in good health. Source: peripheral blood, taken on day 0 of AZD1222 vaccination. The DNA for the CDR3 is TGTGCCAGCAGCGTTCTCCCCGGCTACGAGCAGTACTTC. Its protein product is CASSVLPGYEQYF. Complete variable domain (other parts from reference TRBV7-2 and TRBJ2-7): GAGVSQSPSNKVTEKGKDVELRCDPISGHTALYWYRQSLGQGLEFLIYFQGNSAPDKSGLPSDRFSAERTGGSVSTLTIQRTQQEDSAVYLCASSVLPGYEQYFGPGTRLTVT.